This TCR beta chain was recorded in a study of CD8 T cells in Susac syndrome. This CDR3 has 13 residues. The V end lost 5 bases, the J end lost 0 bases, and 7 bases lay between the germline ends. The germline gives CDR1 SGHVS, CDR2 FNYEAQ. Reverse transcription of roughly 0.45 to 1 ug RNA used random hexamers. Amplification of the TCR beta CDR3 was carried out by immunoSEQ multiplex PCR, which spanned a total of 54 Vbeta and 13 Jbeta segments. One entry per CDR3 protein, called by TCRdb with MiXCR from the immunoSEQ multiplex PCR reads. Of 400,000 or so distinct CDR3 sequences listed, approximately 85% are singletons.

The rearrangement joins TRBV7-6 to TRBJ1-1, with D unclear. The receptor was isolated from a human donor with multiple sclerosis. The material sequenced was CD8+ T cells from PBMCs. The CDR3 sequence: CASSTHMNTEAFF. In nucleotides, the CDR3 is TGTGCCAGCAGCACTCACATGAACACTGAAGCTTTCTTT.